This T cell receptor (beta chain) was profiled in a study of T cell repertoires in cytomegalovirus infection (dated by TCRdb to the late 2010s). Background on the whole study: Peptide stimulations targeted recently identified HLA-C-restricted CMV epitopes, whose presentation resists viral immunomodulation, together with well-studied HLA-B-restricted epitopes. Donor HLA type was relevant to the analysis, because carriage of CMV infection together with the matching HLA type was indicated by public TCR beta signatures.

The treatment or condition label here, explained by the study, means: in vitro stimulation with specific CMV peptide epitopes to enrich CMV-specific T cells. Study-wide conclusions, independent of this receptor: In both this cohort and an independent cohort of 350 or so donors, the cumulative frequency of public TCR beta family members distinguished carriers of CMV infection plus the relevant HLA type. The ex vivo response was dominated by HLA-C-restricted CMV-specific TCR beta clonotypes, which also provided the single most frequent clonotype in two of eight donors.

This clonotype turned up a few times. Its antigen remains unidentified. Per-base quality was not reported, and no clone a single base away is much larger than it. The run used an Illumina HiSeq 1500. TCRdb took the public reads, trimmed them with fastp at Q25, ran MiXCR for clone calling and kept in-frame beta chains. Duplicate CDR3 protein sequences are folded into a single record with the most common DNA and genes. The sample table contains 40,000 to 60,000 distinct CDR3 sequences; only one count was recorded for about a fifth of them. Over 85% of the sample is taken by the ten largest. CDR3 length: 16 amino acids, cysteine to phenylalanine. Here the CDR3 DNA is all that survives: 48 bases in frame from base 1. V is pared back by 4 bases and J by 3 bases, with 19 bases lying between the germline termini. CDR1 and CDR2 (SEHNR, FQNEAQ) derive from the germline V gene (reference sequence).

Sample: CD8+ T cells from cultured PBMCs, taken from culture after CMV antigen stimulation. This receptor was taken from a human donor in good health (CMV status not recorded). Some clones in this sample may be carry-over from other donors' samples. This receptor chain uses TRBV7-9 and TRBJ2-7; the D assignment is uncertain and may be TRBD1 or TRBD2, with 5 bases supporting each. The CDR3 corresponds to CASSYTGTALGYEQYF. The DNA sequence follows: TGTGCCAGCAGCTATACGGGGACCGCCCTCGGCTACGAGCAGTACTTC.